This entry features one TCR beta chain sequence. Its antigen is as yet unknown. This record belongs to a study of T cell responses to AZD1222 COVID-19 vaccine. The germline V gene has CDR1 SGHTA and CDR2 FQGNSA. The CDR3 is made up of 14 amino acids. Trimming removed 2 bases from V and 2 bases from J; junction bases left unmatched: 0. The method was immunoSEQ multiplex PCR; TCRdb's version includes in-frame clones alone and lacks a portion of them. This sample has 100,000 to 150,000 clones, with 90% found just once. Whole-study results and caveats: Unmutated variant regions reportedly attract nearly half of all spike-specific TCRs. Possibly, clonal diversity was underestimated; donors were largely white British and included more females. With dominance at 160-218 and 743-854, vaccine-associated CD4 TCRs spanned spike. At baseline, just five or six AZD1222 recipients tested seropositive.

This specimen consisted of peripheral blood, obtained on day 0 of AZD1222 vaccination. The receptor was derived from an adult in good health. V usage is TRBV7-2 and J usage is TRBJ2-1; 7 bases match TRBD2. For the CDR3, the DNA is TGTGCCAGCAGCTTACTAGCGGCCTACAATGAGCAGTTCTTC. This translates into CASSLLAAYNEQFF.